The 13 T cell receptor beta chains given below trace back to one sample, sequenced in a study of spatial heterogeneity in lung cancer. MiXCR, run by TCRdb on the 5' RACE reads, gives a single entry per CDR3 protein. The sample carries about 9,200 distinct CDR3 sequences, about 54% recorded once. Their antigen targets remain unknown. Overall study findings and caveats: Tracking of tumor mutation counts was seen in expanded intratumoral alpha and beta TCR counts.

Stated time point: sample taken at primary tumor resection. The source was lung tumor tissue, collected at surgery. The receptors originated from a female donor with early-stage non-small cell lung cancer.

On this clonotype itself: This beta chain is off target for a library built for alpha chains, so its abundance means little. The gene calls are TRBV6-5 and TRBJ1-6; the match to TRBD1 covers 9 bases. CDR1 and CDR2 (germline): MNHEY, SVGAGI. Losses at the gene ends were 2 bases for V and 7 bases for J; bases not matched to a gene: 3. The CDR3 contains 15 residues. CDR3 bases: TGTGCCAGCAGTTACGGGACAGGGAGCAATTCACCCCTCCACTTT. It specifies CASSYGTGSNSPLHF.

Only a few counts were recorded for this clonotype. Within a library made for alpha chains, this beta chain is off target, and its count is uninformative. CDR3: CSASGGALDTQYF. The DNA of the CDR3 is TGCAGTGCTAGCGGGGGGGCCCTAGATACGCAGTATTTT. The chain carries TRBV20-1 and TRBJ2-3; TRBD2 matches 8 bases. J gave up 5 bases and V 3 bases, and 4 bases lay outside the gene matches. This CDR3 comprises 13 residues. CDR1 and CDR2 from the germline V gene are DFQATT and SNEGSKA (reference sequence).

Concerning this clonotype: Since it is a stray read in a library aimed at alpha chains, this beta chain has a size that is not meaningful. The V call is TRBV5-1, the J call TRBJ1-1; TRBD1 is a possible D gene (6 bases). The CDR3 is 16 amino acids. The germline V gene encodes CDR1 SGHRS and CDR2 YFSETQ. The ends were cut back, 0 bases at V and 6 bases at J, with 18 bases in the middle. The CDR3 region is CASSLASGALMPEAFF. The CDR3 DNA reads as TGCGCCAGCAGCTTGGCTTCAGGGGCCTTAATGCCTGAAGCTTTCTTT.

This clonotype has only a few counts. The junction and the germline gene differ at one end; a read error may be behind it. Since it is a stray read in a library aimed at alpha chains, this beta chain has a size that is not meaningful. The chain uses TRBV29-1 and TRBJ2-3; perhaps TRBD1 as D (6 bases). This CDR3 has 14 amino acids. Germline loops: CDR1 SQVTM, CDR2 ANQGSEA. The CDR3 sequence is CSVFRDMSTDTQYF. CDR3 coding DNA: TGCAGCGTCTTCCGGGACATGAGCACGGATACGCAGTATTTT.

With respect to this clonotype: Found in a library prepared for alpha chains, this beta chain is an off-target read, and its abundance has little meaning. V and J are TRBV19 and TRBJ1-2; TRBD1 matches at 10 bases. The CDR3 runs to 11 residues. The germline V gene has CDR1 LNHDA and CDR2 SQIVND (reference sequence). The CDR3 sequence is CAVDRGNGYTF. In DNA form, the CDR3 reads TGTGCTGTGGACAGGGGGAATGGCTACACCTTC. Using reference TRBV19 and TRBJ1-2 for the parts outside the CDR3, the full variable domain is DGGITQSPKYLFRKEGQNVTLSCEQNLNHDAMYWYRQDPGQGLRLIYYSQIVNDFQKGDIAEGYSVSREKKESFPLTVTSAQKNPTAFYLCAVDRGNGYTFGSGTRLTVV.

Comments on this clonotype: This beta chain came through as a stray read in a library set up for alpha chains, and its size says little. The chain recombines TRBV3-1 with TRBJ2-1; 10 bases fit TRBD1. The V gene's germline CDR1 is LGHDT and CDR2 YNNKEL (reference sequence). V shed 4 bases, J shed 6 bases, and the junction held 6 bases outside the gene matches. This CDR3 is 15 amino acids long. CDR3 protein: CASSLPGQGINEQFF. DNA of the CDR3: TGTGCCAGCAGCCTACCGGGACAGGGGATCAATGAGCAGTTCTTC.

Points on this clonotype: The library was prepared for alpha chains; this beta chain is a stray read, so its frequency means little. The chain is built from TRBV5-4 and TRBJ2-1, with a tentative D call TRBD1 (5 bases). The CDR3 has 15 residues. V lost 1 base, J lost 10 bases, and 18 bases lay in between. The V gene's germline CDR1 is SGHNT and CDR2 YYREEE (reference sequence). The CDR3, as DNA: TGTGCCAGCAGCTTGTTTGCCAGGGCGGCAATGGAGCAGTTCTTC. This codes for CASSLFARAAMEQFF.

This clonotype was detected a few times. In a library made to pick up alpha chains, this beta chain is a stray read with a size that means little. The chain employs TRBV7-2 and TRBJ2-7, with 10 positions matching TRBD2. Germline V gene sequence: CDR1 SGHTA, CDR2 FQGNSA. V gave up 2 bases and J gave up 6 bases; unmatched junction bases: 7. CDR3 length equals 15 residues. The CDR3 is CASSLWSGGAFEQYF. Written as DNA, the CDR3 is TGTGCCAGCAGCTTATGGAGCGGGGGGGCTTTCGAGCAGTACTTC. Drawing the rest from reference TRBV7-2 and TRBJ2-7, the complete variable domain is GAGVSQSPSNKVTEKGKDVELRCDPISGHTALYWYRQSLGQGLEFLIYFQGNSAPDKSGLPSDRFSAERTGGSVSTLTIQRTQQEDSAVYLCASSLWSGGAFEQYFGPGTRLTVT.

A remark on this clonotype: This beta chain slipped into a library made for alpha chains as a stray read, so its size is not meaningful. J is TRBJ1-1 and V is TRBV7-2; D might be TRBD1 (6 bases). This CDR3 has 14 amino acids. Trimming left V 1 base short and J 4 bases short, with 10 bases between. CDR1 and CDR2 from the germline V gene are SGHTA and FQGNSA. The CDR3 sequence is CASSLGRGITEAFF. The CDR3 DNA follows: TGTGCCAGCAGCTTAGGGAGGGGGATCACTGAAGCTTTCTTT.

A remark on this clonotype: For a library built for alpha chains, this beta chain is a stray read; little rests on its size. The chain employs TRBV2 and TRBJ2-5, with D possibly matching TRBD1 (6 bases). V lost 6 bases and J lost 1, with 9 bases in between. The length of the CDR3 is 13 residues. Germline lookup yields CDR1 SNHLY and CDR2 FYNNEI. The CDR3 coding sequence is TGTGCCAGCAGCCGGACAGCCCAAGAGACCCAGTACTTC. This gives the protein CASSRTAQETQYF.

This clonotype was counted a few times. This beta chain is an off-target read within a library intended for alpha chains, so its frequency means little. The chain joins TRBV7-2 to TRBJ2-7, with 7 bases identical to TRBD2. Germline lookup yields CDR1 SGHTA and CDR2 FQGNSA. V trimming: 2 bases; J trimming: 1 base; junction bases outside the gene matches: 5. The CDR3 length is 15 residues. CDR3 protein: CASSLRLAGSYEQYF. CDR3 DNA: TGTGCCAGCAGCTTACGACTAGCTGGTTCCTACGAGCAGTACTTC.

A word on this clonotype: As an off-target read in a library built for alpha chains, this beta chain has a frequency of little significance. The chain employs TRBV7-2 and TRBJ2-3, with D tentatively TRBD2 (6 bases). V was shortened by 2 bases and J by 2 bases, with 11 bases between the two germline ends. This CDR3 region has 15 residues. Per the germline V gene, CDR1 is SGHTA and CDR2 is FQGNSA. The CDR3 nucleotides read TGTGCCAGCAGCTTACGGCGGGGCTTCACAGATACGCAGTATTTT. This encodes CASSLRRGFTDTQYF.

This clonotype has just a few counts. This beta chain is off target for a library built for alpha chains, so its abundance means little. CDR3 in DNA: TGTGCCAGCAGCGCACGCCCCGCCCACAGAGCTAACTATGGCTACACCTTC. This translates into CASSARPAHRANYGYTF. The chain links TRBV7-9 to TRBJ1-2; D uncertain. CDR3 length: 17 residues. Germline lookup yields CDR1 SEHNR and CDR2 FQNEAQ (reference sequence). The germline V and J ends were trimmed by 5 bases and 0 bases, with 19 bases remaining between them.